The clone carrying this T cell receptor beta chain showed up just once. Its antigen remains unknown. This specimen belongs to a study of OX40 agonist ivuxolimab in advanced cancers. Findings and caveats of the study: Expanded clones were, on average, more numerous among CD8+ T cells than CD4+. At doses 0.1 to 3.0 mg/kg, CD4+ and CD8+ clones expanded.

The V end lost 2 bases, the J end lost 7 bases, and 14 bases lay between the germline ends. CDR3 length equals 15 residues. The germline CDR1 and CDR2 sequences are KGHSH and LQKENI. The method was immunoSEQ multiplex PCR; TCRdb's version includes in-frame clones alone and lacks a portion of them. The data show about 94,000 clones, around 90% seen once. The origin of this receptor is an adult with an advanced solid tumor such as melanoma, head and neck, liver or kidney cancer. This rearrangement joins TRBV18 to TRBJ1-4; no firm D call. This sample comprised CD4+ or CD8+ T cells sorted from blood, obtained in a trial of the OX40 agonist ivuxolimab. The CDR3 region is CASSPSIGRGEKLFF. The CDR3 DNA sequence: TGTGCCAGCTCACCATCTATCGGACGGGGTGAAAAACTGTTTTTT.